The T cell receptor (beta chain) under discussion was sequenced for a study of shared clonotypes between healthy human individuals. Findings and caveats of the study: Non-shared clonotypes showed lower generation probabilities than clonotypes common to all four donors.

Partitioning of CD4+ cells yielded a CD45RA+ naive subset and a CD45RA-negative memory subset. Regarding this clone: What it binds is not known.

Generated by immunoSEQ multiplex PCR, the TCRdb table keeps only in-frame clones and is missing some. The data show hundreds of thousands of clones, with over 65% seen just once and about a tenth held by the top ten. CDR3 length: 13 residues. CDR1 SGHDN and CDR2 FVKESK come from the germline V gene. The trim removed 2 bases at V and 13 bases at J, leaving 4 bases unmatched. This TCR was sampled from a man aged 25-45 years in good health. Input material: memory CD4+ T cells sorted from blood. Specified subset: CD45RA-negative fraction. The chain joins TRBV14 to TRBJ2-1, with TRBD2 matching 11 bases. The CDR3 sequence: CASSQTSGSSQFF. The CDR3 region has the DNA TGTGCCAGCAGCCAAACTAGCGGGAGTTCCCAGTTCTTC.